This entry describes one TCR beta chain. Its antigen has not been determined. It has no much larger one-base neighbor in the sample; base qualities were not kept. Specificity for host alloantigens, anergy, and the capacity for alloantigen-specific suppression were described as properties of donor-derived T-allo10 cells. TCRdb shows the sequencer as Illumina MiSeq. TCRdb reprocessed the public reads (quality trimming at Q25 with fastp, clone calling with MiXCR) and kept in-frame beta chains. CDR3 protein sequences are deduplicated, and each keeps its most common genes and DNA. This sample lists fewer than 70,000 distinct CDR3 sequences; 63% were detected once. Clones ranked in the top ten supply 7.6% of the sample. This entry is derived from a study of type 1 regulatory T cells (dated by TCRdb to the early 2020s). For the study in its entirety: The study characterized an in vitro protocol that generated a Tr1-enriched, alloantigen-specific CD4 T cell product named T-allo10. T-allo10 was under clinical evaluation in patients with hematological malignancies receiving allogeneic hematopoietic stem cell transplantation.

The germline V gene specifies KGHSH as CDR1 and LQKENI as CDR2. V sheds 1 base and J sheds 2 bases, leaving 14 bases between their ends. The CDR3, from cysteine to phenylalanine, totals 16 residues. Of the read, only the CDR3 DNA is kept; its 48 bases are in frame from base 1. The TCR sequence derives from a human donor in good health. The rearranged chain carries TRBV18 and TRBJ2-5; the D gene is unclear. Sequences were obtained from cultured T cells, either the whole culture or a sorted T cell fraction (not recorded which). This specimen's cell subset or site label, interpreted: Tr1-enriched cell product generated in vitro against host alloantigens. The DNA sequence is TGTGCCAGCTCACCACGCCGTCACAGCAATCAAGAGACCCAGTACTTC. It codes for CASSPRRHSNQETQYF.